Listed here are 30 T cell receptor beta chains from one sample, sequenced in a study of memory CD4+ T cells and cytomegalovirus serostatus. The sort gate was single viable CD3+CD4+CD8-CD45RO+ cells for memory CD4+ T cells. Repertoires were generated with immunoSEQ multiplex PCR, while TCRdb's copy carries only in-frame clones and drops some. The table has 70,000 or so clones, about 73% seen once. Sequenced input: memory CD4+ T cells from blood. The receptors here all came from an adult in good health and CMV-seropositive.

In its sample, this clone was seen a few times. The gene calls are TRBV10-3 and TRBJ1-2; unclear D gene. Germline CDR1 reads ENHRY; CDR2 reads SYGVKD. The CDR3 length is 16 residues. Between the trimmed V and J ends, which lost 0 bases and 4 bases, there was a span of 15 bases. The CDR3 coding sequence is TGTGCCATCAGTGAGTCGATTGGGGTAATGGGCTATGGCTACACCTTC. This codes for CAISESIGVMGYGYTF.

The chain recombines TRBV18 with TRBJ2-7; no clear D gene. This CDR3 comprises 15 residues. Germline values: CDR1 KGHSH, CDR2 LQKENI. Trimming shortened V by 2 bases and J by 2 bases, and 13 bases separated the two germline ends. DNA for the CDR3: TGTGCCAGCTCACCAGAGATCCGAAATACCTACGAGCAGTACGTC. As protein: CASSPEIRNTYEQYV.

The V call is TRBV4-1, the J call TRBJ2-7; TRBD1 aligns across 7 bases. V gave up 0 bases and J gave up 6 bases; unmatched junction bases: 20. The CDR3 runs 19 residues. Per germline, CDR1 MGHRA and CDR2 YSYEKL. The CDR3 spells CASSQDSGTALAHRFEQYF. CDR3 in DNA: TGCGCCAGCAGCCAAGATTCCGGGACAGCCCTAGCTCATCGGTTCGAGCAGTACTTC.

Here the CDR3 reads CASGGRTVNTEAFF. The CDR3 region has the DNA TGTGCCAGCGGGGGACGGACGGTGAACACTGAAGCTTTCTTT. This chain links TRBV2 with TRBJ1-1, with D perhaps matching TRBD1 (5 bases). Germline CDR1 reads SNHLY; CDR2 reads FYNNEI. This CDR3 has 14 residues. Trimming removed 8 bases at V and 0 bases at J, with 13 bases between.

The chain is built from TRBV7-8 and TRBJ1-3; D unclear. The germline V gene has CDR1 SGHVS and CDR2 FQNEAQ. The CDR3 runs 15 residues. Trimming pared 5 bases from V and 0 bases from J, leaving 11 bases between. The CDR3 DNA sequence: TGTGCCAGCAGCCAGCAGAGGGTCTCTGGAAACACCATATATTTT. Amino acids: CASSQQRVSGNTIYF.

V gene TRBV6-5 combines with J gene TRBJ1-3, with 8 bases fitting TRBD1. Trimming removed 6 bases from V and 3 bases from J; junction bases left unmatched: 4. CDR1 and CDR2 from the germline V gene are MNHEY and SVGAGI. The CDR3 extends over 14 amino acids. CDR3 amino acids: CASRGQASGNTIYF. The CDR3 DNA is TGTGCCAGCAGGGGACAGGCGAGTGGAAACACCATATATTTT.

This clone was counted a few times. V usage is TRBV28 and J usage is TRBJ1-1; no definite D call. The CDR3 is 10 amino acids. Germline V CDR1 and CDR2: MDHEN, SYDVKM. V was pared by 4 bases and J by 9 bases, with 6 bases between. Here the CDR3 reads CASSSLQAFF. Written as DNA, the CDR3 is TGTGCCAGCAGTTCCCTACAAGCTTTCTTT.

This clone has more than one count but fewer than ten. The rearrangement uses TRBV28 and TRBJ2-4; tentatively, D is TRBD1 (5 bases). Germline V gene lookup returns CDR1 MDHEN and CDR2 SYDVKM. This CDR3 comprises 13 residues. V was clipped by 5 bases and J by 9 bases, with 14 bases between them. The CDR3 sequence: CASSGWTTSIQYF. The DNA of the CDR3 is TGTGCCAGCAGTGGGTGGACAACAAGCATTCAGTACTTC.

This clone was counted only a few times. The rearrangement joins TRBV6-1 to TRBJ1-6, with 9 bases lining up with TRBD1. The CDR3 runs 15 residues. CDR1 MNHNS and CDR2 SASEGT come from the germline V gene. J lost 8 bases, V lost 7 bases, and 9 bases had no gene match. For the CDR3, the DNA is TGTGCCAGCACCCTACAGGGGGCCGCCGATTCACCCCTCCACTTT. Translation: CASTLQGAADSPLHF.

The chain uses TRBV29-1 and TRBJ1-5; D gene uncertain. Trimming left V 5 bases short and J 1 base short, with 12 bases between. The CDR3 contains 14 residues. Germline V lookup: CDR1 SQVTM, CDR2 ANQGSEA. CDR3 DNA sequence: TGCAGCGTTAAACTGGTCGGAAGCAATCAGCCCCAGCATTTT. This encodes CSVKLVGSNQPQHF.

The CDR3 spells CASTVSTGGSPYGYTF. For the CDR3, the DNA is TGTGCCAGCACAGTTTCGACAGGGGGCAGCCCCTATGGCTACACCTTC. The chain joins TRBV11-2 to TRBJ1-2; TRBD1 matches 10 bases. The CDR3 runs to 16 residues. CDR1 SGHAT and CDR2 FQNNGV come from the germline V gene. V dropped 7 bases and J dropped 4; count of bases not matched to a gene: 12.

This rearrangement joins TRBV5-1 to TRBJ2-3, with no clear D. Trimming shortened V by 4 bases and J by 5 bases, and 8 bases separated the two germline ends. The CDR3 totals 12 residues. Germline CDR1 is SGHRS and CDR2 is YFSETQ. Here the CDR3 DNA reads TGCGCCAGCAGCCTTCAAAAAGATACGCAGTATTTT. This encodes CASSLQKDTQYF.

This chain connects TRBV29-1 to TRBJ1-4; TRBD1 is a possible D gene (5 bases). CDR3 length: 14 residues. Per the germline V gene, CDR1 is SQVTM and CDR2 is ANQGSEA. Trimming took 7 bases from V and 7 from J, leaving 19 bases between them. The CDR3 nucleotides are TGCAGCGCCCGCTTGTCGGGGGGAAGTGAAAAACTGTTTTTT. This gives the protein CSARLSGGSEKLFF.

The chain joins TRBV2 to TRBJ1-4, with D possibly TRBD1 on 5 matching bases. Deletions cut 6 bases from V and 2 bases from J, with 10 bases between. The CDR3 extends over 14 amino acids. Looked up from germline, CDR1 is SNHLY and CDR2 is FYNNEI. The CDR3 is CASRGVATNEKLFF. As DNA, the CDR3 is TGTGCCAGCAGGGGGGTGGCGACTAATGAAAAACTGTTTTTT.

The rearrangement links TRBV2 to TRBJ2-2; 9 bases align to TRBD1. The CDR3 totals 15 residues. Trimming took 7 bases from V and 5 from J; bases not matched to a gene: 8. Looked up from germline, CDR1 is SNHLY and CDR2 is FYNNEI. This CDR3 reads CASTIETGGTGELFF. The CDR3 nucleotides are TGTGCCAGCACGATAGAGACAGGGGGGACCGGGGAGCTGTTTTTT.

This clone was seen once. The CDR3 DNA sequence: TGTGCCAGCAGTTACTCGAAACTAGCGGAAGAGACCCAGTACTTC. As protein: CASSYSKLAEETQYF. V is TRBV6-5 and J is TRBJ2-5, with 8 bases matching TRBD2. Germline V lookup: CDR1 MNHEY, CDR2 SVGAGI. The V and J ends lost 0 bases and 3 bases, in that order; junction bases with no gene match: 3. The CDR3 totals 15 residues.

In DNA, the CDR3 is TGTGCCAGCAGTGTTGGGGCCAGCTATGGCTACACCTTC. It translates to CASSVGASYGYTF. The V gene is TRBV6-4, the J gene TRBJ1-2, with D perhaps TRBD1 (5 bases). Trimming removed 4 bases at V and 4 bases at J, with 10 bases between. The CDR3 totals 13 residues. Per the germline V gene, CDR1 is MRHNA and CDR2 is SNTAGT.

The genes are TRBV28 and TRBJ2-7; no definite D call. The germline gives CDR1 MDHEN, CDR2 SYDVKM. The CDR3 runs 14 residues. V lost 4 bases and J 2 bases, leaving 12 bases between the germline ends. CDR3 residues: CASSSGRPAYEQYF. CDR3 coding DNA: TGTGCCAGCAGTTCTGGCAGGCCCGCCTACGAGCAGTACTTC.

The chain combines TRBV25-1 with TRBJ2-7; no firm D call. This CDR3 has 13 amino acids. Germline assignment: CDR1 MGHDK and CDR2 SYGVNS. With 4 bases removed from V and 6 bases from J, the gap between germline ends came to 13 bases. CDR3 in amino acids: CASSGASEFEQYF. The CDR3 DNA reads TGTGCCAGCAGTGGAGCTTCAGAATTCGAGCAGTACTTC.

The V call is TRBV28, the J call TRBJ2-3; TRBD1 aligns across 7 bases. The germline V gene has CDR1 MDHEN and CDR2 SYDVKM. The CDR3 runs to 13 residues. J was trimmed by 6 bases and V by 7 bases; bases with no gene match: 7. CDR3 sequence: CASNEGAVDTQYF. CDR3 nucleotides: TGTGCCAGCAACGAGGGGGCGGTTGATACGCAGTATTTT.

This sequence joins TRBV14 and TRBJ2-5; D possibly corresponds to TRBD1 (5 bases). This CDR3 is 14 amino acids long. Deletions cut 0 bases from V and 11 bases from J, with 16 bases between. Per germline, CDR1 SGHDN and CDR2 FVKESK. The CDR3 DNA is TGTGCCAGCAGCCAAGACACAGTGCAGGGTCGACAGTACTTC. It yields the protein CASSQDTVQGRQYF.

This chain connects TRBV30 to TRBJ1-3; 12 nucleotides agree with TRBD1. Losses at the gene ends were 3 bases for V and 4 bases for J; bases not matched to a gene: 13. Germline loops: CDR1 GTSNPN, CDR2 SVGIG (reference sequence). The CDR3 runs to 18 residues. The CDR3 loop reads CAWSARDRGLSGGNTIYF. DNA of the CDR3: TGTGCCTGGAGCGCAAGGGACAGGGGGCTATCTGGGGGAAACACCATATATTTT.

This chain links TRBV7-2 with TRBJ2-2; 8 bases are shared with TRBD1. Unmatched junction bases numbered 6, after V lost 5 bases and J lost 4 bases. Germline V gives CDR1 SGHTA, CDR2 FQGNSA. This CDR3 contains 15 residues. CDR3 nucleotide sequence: TGTGCCAGCAGCCCCCGACAGGGGACCACCGGGGAGCTGTTTTTT. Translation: CASSPRQGTTGELFF.

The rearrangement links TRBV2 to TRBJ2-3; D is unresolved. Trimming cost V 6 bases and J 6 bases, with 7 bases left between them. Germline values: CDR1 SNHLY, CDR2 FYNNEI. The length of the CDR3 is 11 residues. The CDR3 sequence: CASRGWDTQYF. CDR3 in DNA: TGTGCCAGCAGAGGGTGGGATACGCAGTATTTT.

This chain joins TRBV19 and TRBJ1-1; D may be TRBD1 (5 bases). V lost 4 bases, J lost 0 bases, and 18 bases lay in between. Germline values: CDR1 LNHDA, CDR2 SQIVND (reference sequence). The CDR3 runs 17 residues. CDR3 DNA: TGTGCCAGTAGTACCGTCCGGGACCGCAGCCTGAACACTGAAGCTTTCTTT. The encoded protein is CASSTVRDRSLNTEAFF.

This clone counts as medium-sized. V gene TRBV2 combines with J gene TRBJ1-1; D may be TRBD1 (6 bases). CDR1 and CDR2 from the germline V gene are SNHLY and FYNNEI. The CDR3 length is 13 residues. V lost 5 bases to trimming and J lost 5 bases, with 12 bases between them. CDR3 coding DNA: TGTGCCAGCAGTATCCGACAGGAGACTGAAGCTTTCTTT. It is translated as CASSIRQETEAFF.

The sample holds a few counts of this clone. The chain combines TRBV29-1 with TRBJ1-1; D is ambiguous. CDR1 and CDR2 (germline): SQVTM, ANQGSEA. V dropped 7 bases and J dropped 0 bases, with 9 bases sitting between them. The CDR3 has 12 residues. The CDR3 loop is CSAGWVNTEAFF. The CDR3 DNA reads TGCAGCGCTGGGTGGGTGAACACTGAAGCTTTCTTT. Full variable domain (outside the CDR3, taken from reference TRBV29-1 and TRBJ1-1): SAVISQKPSRDICQRGTSLTIQCQVDSQVTMMFWYRQQPGQSLTLIATANQGSEATYESGFVIDKFPISRPNLTFSTLTVSNMSPEDSSIYLCSAGWVNTEAFFGQGTRLTVV.

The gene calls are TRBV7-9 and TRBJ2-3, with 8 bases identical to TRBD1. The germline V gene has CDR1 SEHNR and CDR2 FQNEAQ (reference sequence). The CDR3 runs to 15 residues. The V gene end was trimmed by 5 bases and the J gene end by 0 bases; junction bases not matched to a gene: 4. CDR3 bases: TGTGCCAGCAGCACGACAGGGGCGAGCACAGATACGCAGTATTTT. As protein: CASSTTGASTDTQYF.

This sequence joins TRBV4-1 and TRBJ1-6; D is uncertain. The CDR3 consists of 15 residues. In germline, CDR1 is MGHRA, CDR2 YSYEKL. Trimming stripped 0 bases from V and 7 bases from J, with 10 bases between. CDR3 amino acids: CASSQDSLKNSPLHF. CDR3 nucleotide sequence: TGCGCCAGCAGCCAAGATTCGCTGAAGAATTCACCCCTCCACTTT.

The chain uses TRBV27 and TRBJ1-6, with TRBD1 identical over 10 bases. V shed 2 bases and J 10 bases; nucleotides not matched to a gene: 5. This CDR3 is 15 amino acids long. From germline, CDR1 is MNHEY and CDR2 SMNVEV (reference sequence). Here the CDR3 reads CASSLRGQGNSPLHF. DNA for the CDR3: TGTGCCAGCAGTTTAAGGGGACAGGGGAACTCACCCCTCCACTTT.